This TCR delta chain was obtained from a study of Vδ1+ human thymocytes (dated by TCRdb to 2016 to 2019). At the level of the whole study: As a data resource, the study described the mRNA-level TRG and TRD CDR3 repertoires found in highly purified Vdelta1+ thymocytes taken from young children. The multiplex-based CDR3 amplicon strategy had previously been validated against 5'RACE-based CDR3 amplicon generation methods.

Thymic samples were depleted of alphabeta T cells, then CD3+ TCRVdelta1+ TCRVdelta2- thymocytes were FACS-sorted. Sorted Vdelta1+ thymocyte purity ranged from roughly 98% to 99.6%. Thymic specimens came from 8 paediatric patients undergoing corrective cardiac surgery, aged from roughly 5 days to 15 months. The thymic tissue was dispersed, and mononuclear cells were isolated using a Histopaque-1077 density gradient. The staining antibodies were anti-TCRVdelta1 clone TS8.2, anti-TCRVdelta2 clone B6, anti-CD3 clone HIT3a and anti-TCRalphabeta clone IP26. The study at large found these results: The use of highly purified populations and single-cell validation was advised by the authors, since misinterpretation of bulk repertoire data could be caused by unexpected Vdelta2 sequences. Thymic TRG and TRD repertoires appeared highly polyclonal with Gaussian CDR3 length distributions, unlike oligoclonal peripheral blood repertoires. Numerous TRG clonotypes were shared among donors (up to about 6.9x10^3), while TRD repertoires were essentially private (a maximum of about 100 shared). Because no clustering by age or sex was seen, donors were not stratified by age or sex in the analyses. Even though sort purity was high, roughly 20% of thymic TRD sequences were Vdelta2 (and few were Vdelta3), which was not the case for the peripheral blood Vdelta1+ controls.

RNA extraction was performed with the RNeasy mini kit, and reverse transcription was done with Superscript III. CDR3 amplicons were generated by multiplex PCR with pooled V-gene forward primers and a constant-region reverse primer carrying Illumina adaptor overhangs. Amplicons were gel-purified, then indexed with Nextera index primers over around 8 extra PCR cycles and purified with AMPure XP beads. Libraries were sequenced on an Illumina MiSeq with paired-end 250 bp reads, dual indexing and around 22% PhiX spike-in. Turning to the authors' computational methods: FastQC was used to quality check the reads, while ea-utils fastq-join merged the TRG read pairs. IMGT/HighV-QUEST was used to annotate the sequences, only productive sequences with an unambiguous V-gene assignment were kept, and clonotypes were defined as sequences sharing an identical CDR3 sequence. VDJtools 1.1.1, tcR 2.2.3, Treemap and vegan Shannon diversity in R 3.4.4 were used for downstream analysis. Identical DNA sequences were merged into single rows after TCRdb reprocessed the public reads with CATT. These V and J calls rely on TCRdb rather than the paper's analysis. The sample records tens of thousands of delta-chain clones, less than 30% of which are singletons. In total, the top ten clones hold 1.5% to 2% of the sample.

Details on this clone: The antigen this receptor binds is unknown. Nothing much larger sits one base from this clone, and base qualities are not available.

The cysteine opens and the phenylalanine closes a CDR3 of 19 amino acids. Kept here is only the CDR3 DNA, which spans 57 bases and is read in frame from base 1. Clipping removes 2 bases from V and 0 bases from J, with 10 as the unmatched junction base count. CDR1 and CDR2 are read off the germline V gene as TSWWSYY and QGS. This chain is built from TRDV1 and TRDJ1; TRDD3 aligns with 12 central bases. What was sequenced was Vdelta1+ gamma-delta thymocytes from the thymus. Per the publication, the cell subset or site label means: FACS-sorted CD3+ TCRalphabeta- TCRVdelta1+ TCRVdelta2- thymocytes. The sequence was collected from a boy less than two years old who had congenital heart surgery. The CDR3 sequence is CALGECPGGYGEYTDKLIF. In nucleotide form, the sequence is TGTGCTCTTGGGGAATGTCCTGGGGGATACGGGGAGTACACCGATAAACTCATCTTT.